This T cell receptor (beta chain) appears in the sequencing data of a study of post-analysis software for immune sequencing data. General study points: Significantly lower normalized Chao1 diversity was seen in multiple sclerosis patients than in controls.

Unique molecular identifiers were present in the TCR beta cDNA libraries. TCRdb reprocessed the PCR reads via MiXCR and lists one record per CDR3 protein. The sample lists 750,000 to 950,000 distinct CDR3 sequences; approximately 53% were seen once. About this clonotype: Its antigen remains unidentified.

The sample comprised blood. The receptor was isolated from a girl aged 10 to 17 with multiple sclerosis.

The CDR3 loop reads CASSLDGTEETQYF. The CDR3 nucleotides are TGTGCCAGCAGCTTAGATGGGACAGAAGAGACCCAGTACTTC. The rearrangement uses TRBV11-3 and TRBJ2-5, with TRBD1 matching 7 bases. The CDR3 contains 14 residues. Trimming removed 0 bases from V and 3 bases from J; junction bases left unmatched: 1. Germline values: CDR1 SGHNT, CDR2 YENEEA.